This TCR beta chain was captured by sequencing in a study of identical twins. Trimming cost V 5 bases and J 0 bases; bases outside gene matches: 2. This CDR3 is built from 14 residues. CDR1 and CDR2 from the germline V gene are SGHTA and FQGNSA. General observations from the study: Beta out-of-frame sequences showed weaker excess twin sharing. Models came in too low on out-of-frame TCR alpha sharing in monozygotic twins. Fewer insertions were carried by abundant cord blood beta clonotypes, but none was seen in memory repertoires.

TCRdb re-analysed the 5' RACE reads in MiXCR, keeping a single row per CDR3 protein. The sample carries 450,000 or so distinct CDR3 sequences, less than 20% recorded once. As concerns this clonotype: Its antigen is as yet unknown.

Every one of the donors was a healthy Caucasian. The chain joins TRBV7-2 to TRBJ2-3, with 7 bases identical to TRBD2. The TCR originated in a man aged 45-65 years in good health. Sequencing was performed on naive T cells sorted from blood. The CDR3 loop is CASSRSGSTDTQYF. CDR3 bases: TGTGCCAGCAGCCGTAGCGGGAGCACAGATACGCAGTATTTT.